This TCR beta chain originates from a study of T-cell reconstitution after alpha-beta-depleted transplantation in children. Preparation of the TCRbeta library was carried out with unique molecular identifiers. One entry per CDR3 protein, called by TCRdb with MiXCR from the PCR reads. The table shows 550,000 to 600,000 distinct CDR3 sequences, with 20% to 25% occurring only once. Study-wide points: Where alpha-beta T cells came from about two months after transplant was reportedly several hundred expanded graft clones.

This clonotype was detected a few times. Antigen specificity is unknown. The CDR3 totals 15 residues. V dropped 5 bases and J dropped 0 bases, with 14 bases sitting between them. The chain joins TRBV12-3 or TRBV12-4 to TRBJ2-7, with a possible D match to TRBD1 (6 bases). The source is a boy under three years old who had a stem cell transplant for acute myeloid leukemia, so the T cells may come from the graft donor. Here the sequenced sample was PBMCs, mostly from graft donor cells, taken 360 days after TCRalphabeta/CD19-depleted stem cell transplant. In nucleotides, the CDR3 is TGTGCCAGCAGTAAACAGGGATTGACCTCCTACGAGCAGTACTTC. Amino acid sequence: CASSKQGLTSYEQYF.